The 24 T cell receptor beta chains reported below all come from one sample, sequenced in a study of regulatory T cells in long-lasting Graves disease. Libraries of TCR beta came from iRepertoire HTBI primers plus Arm-PCR of CDR3 regions. TCRdb independently ran MiXCR on the multiplex PCR reads; one entry per CDR3 protein. This sample has some 250,000 distinct CDR3 sequences, with 18% found just once. Time point: newly diagnosed GD, antithyroid drugs for less than 3 months. Following extraction of RNA from PBMCs, that RNA was used to make the TCR library. The sample was also reused in another study, on T cells in Graves' hyperthyroidism and ophthalmopathy.

Sequenced here: peripheral blood mononuclear cells (PBMCs), sampled at new diagnosis, from a patient treated with antithyroid drugs. These receptors were collected from a woman aged 25 to 39 with Graves disease.

The chain couples TRBV6-1 to TRBJ1-6; weak D call: TRBD1 (5 bases). The CDR3 has 14 residues. V was pared by 4 bases and J by 10 bases, with 14 bases between. Germline CDR1 MNHNS, CDR2 SASEGT. The CDR3 DNA follows: TGTGCCAGCAGTGGGGGCCGACTGGCATCACCCCTCCACTTT. Residues: CASSGGRLASPLHF.

This clonotype was observed at least ten times. J is TRBJ2-3 and V is TRBV7-9; D unclear. Looked up from germline, CDR1 is SEHNR and CDR2 is FQNEAQ (reference sequence). This CDR3 is 15 amino acids long. Trimming shortened V by 4 bases and J by 0 bases, and 11 bases separated the two germline ends. The CDR3 protein is CASSSQRSSTDTQYF. The CDR3 DNA reads as TGTGCCAGCAGCTCGCAGCGTTCTAGCACAGATACGCAGTATTTT.

This clonotype was seen ten or more times. This chain uses TRBV6-1 with TRBJ1-1; D possibly corresponds to TRBD1 (5 bases). V dropped 0 bases and J dropped 11 bases, with 7 bases sitting between them. The CDR3 has 11 amino acids. Germline CDR1 MNHNS, CDR2 SASEGT. CDR3 nucleotides: TGTGCCAGCAGTGAAGCAGGGGTGGCTTTCTTT. It specifies CASSEAGVAFF.

This clonotype came up many times. The chain has TRBV9 and TRBJ2-7; D perhaps matches TRBD1 (5 bases). This CDR3 has 14 amino acids. Trimming removed 0 bases from V and 3 bases from J, with 10 bases in between. Per the germline V gene, CDR1 is SGDLS and CDR2 is YYNGEE. CDR3 amino acids: CASSVEQESYEQYF. The CDR3, as DNA: TGTGCCAGCAGCGTAGAACAGGAGAGCTACGAGCAGTACTTC.

This clonotype was counted at least ten times. The chain is built from TRBV27 and TRBJ1-4, with D possibly matching TRBD1 (5 bases). V gave up 11 bases and J gave up 0 bases, with 25 bases separating them. CDR1 is MNHEY and CDR2 is SMNVEV in the germline V gene (reference sequence). This CDR3 contains 18 residues. CDR3 loop: CASRVGGILGSTNEKLFF. CDR3 in DNA: TGTGCCTCCCGGGTGGGGGGAATTTTAGGTTCAACTAATGAAAAACTGTTTTTT.

This clonotype was detected many times. The V and J genes are TRBV2 and TRBJ2-2; D possibly corresponds to TRBD1 (5 bases). The germline gives CDR1 SNHLY, CDR2 FYNNEI. This CDR3 is built from 14 residues. The germline V and J ends were trimmed by 4 bases and 6 bases, with 12 bases remaining between them. The CDR3 spells CASSGQGGAGELFF. CDR3 nucleotides: TGTGCCAGCAGTGGCCAGGGTGGTGCCGGGGAGCTGTTTTTT.

In this sample, this clonotype turned up many times. The J gene is TRBJ2-2, the V gene TRBV3-1; D gene ambiguous. The V and J ends lost 1 base and 3 bases respectively, with 9 bases between them. Germline CDR1 and CDR2: LGHDT and YNNKEL (reference sequence). This CDR3 is built from 15 residues. CDR3 sequence: CASSQGADHTGELFF. DNA of the CDR3: TGTGCCAGCAGCCAAGGGGCAGACCACACCGGGGAGCTGTTTTTT.

Here the CDR3 DNA reads TGTGCCAGCAGTTACAGGGGGGTTGAAAAACTGTTTTTT. Protein: CASSYRGVEKLFF. The chain uses TRBV12-3 or TRBV12-4 and TRBJ1-4; 8 nucleotides align to TRBD1. The CDR3 totals 13 residues. With V trimmed by 4 bases and J by 7 bases, 2 bases remained unmatched.

This clonotype came up many times. J is TRBJ1-5 and V is TRBV20-1; tentatively, D is TRBD1 (5 bases). This CDR3 spans 13 amino acids. In germline, CDR1 is DFQATT, CDR2 SNEGSKA (reference sequence). V was trimmed by 5 bases and J by 2 bases, leaving 10 bases between them. In nucleotides, the CDR3 is TGCAGTGCTTCCGGGGGTGGCAATCAGCCCCAGCATTTT. This codes for CSASGGGNQPQHF.

In the case of this clonotype: This clone may be a read error of a much larger clone one base away. The rearrangement uses TRBV7-9 and TRBJ1-2; D call uncertain. Germline lookup yields CDR1 SEHNR and CDR2 FQNEAQ (reference sequence). The CDR3 totals 15 residues. CDR3 sequence (DNA): TGTGCCAGCAGCTTAGATGTCAGGACTAACCATGGCTACACCTTC. It yields the protein CASSLDVRTNHGYTF.

In the case of this clonotype: A much larger clone is a single base away; this may be a read error. This chain connects TRBV20-1 to TRBJ1-1; no clear D gene. The CDR3 runs to 13 residues. V was clipped by 5 bases and J by 9 bases, with 19 bases between them. Germline CDR1 DFQATT, CDR2 SNEGSKA (reference sequence). In DNA form, the CDR3 reads TGCAGTGCTTCACTTACGGACTGGGCTAAAGCTTTCTTT. Protein product: CSASLTDWAKAFF.

The chain recombines TRBV30 with TRBJ2-7, with D perhaps TRBD1 (5 bases). The CDR3 has 14 residues. Germline V CDR1 and CDR2: GTSNPN, SVGIG (reference sequence). V dropped 2 bases and J dropped 3 bases, with 14 bases sitting between them. This CDR3 is CAWSSRTRSYEQYF. The CDR3 nucleotides read TGTGCCTGGAGTTCAAGGACACGGAGCTACGAGCAGTACTTC.

This clonotype was found many times. CDR3 sequence (DNA): TGTGCCAGCCTCCGGGACGTCAATGATCAGCCCCAGCATTTT. It codes for CASLRDVNDQPQHF. The genes are TRBV2 and TRBJ1-5; maybe TRBD1 (5 bases). The V gene's germline CDR1 is SNHLY and CDR2 FYNNEI. V was pared by 8 bases and J by 5 bases, with 16 bases between. This CDR3 is built from 14 residues.

This clonotype was counted many times. The gene calls are TRBV20-1 and TRBJ1-2; tentative D call: TRBD1 (6 bases). V was cut by 7 bases and J by 0 bases, with 12 bases left in between. The CDR3 has 13 amino acids. In germline, CDR1 is DFQATT, CDR2 SNEGSKA (reference sequence). CDR3: CSVKQGTNYGYTF. The DNA for the CDR3 is TGCAGTGTAAAGCAGGGGACTAACTATGGCTACACCTTC.

This clonotype was found many times. V is TRBV3-1 and J is TRBJ2-5; D uncertain. In germline, CDR1 is LGHDT, CDR2 YNNKEL (reference sequence). This CDR3 contains 19 residues. Trimming removed 0 bases from V and 0 bases from J, with 20 bases in between. The DNA for the CDR3 is TGTGCCAGCAGCCAAGAACCGTCTATCGTCTATATGGACCAAGAGACCCAGTACTTC. Its protein is CASSQEPSIVYMDQETQYF.

This sequence joins TRBV12-3 or TRBV12-4 and TRBJ1-1; 9 bases agree with TRBD1. The V gene end was trimmed by 1 base and the J gene end by 5 bases; junction bases not matched to a gene: 2. This CDR3 spans 14 amino acids. In DNA form, the CDR3 reads TGTGCCAGCAGTTTAGACAGGGGGCCAACTGAAGCTTTCTTT. Amino acid sequence: CASSLDRGPTEAFF.

A note on this clonotype: The likely explanation is a read error, given a far larger clone one base away. The rearrangement links TRBV5-6 to TRBJ2-1, with D perhaps matching TRBD1 or TRBD2 (6 bases each). Germline loops: CDR1 SGHDT, CDR2 YYEEEE. The CDR3 has 13 residues. CDR3 sequence: CAGSSGGRDEQFF. CDR3 nucleotide sequence: TGTGCCGGCAGCTCCGGGGGCAGGGATGAGCAGTTCTTC.

This clonotype was observed at least ten times. V is TRBV19 and J is TRBJ2-7; 8 bases match TRBD2. The CDR3 contains 14 residues. V dropped 7 bases and J dropped 7; count of bases not matched to a gene: 12. Germline-derived CDR1 and CDR2 are LNHDA and SQIVND (reference sequence). The CDR3 protein is CASMDSGTFGEQYF. The CDR3 DNA follows: TGTGCCAGTATGGATAGCGGGACTTTTGGAGAGCAGTACTTC. The full variable domain, rest sourced from reference TRBV19 and TRBJ2-7, is DGGITQSPKYLFRKEGQNVTLSCEQNLNHDAMYWYRQDPGQGLRLIYYSQIVNDFQKGDIAEGYSVSREKKESFPLTVTSAQKNPTAFYLCASMDSGTFGEQYFGPGTRLTVT.

The rearrangement uses TRBV20-1 and TRBJ2-7; D remains unclear. The CDR3 spans 17 residues. Trimming removed 2 bases from V and 0 bases from J, with 20 bases in between. Germline lookup yields CDR1 DFQATT and CDR2 SNEGSKA (reference sequence). As DNA, the CDR3 is TGCAGTGCTAGAAGCTTTGTAGGACGGATCTACTCCTACGAGCAGTACTTC. Translating gives CSARSFVGRIYSYEQYF.

The table lists this clonotype with many counts. The V and J genes are TRBV11-2 and TRBJ2-3, with TRBD2 matching 9 bases. Germline assignment: CDR1 SGHAT and CDR2 FQNNGV. Trimming removed 1 base from V and 2 bases from J; junction bases left unmatched: 7. The CDR3 has 17 amino acids. The CDR3 loop reads CASSLGLAGTLTDTQYF. CDR3 DNA: TGTGCCAGCAGCTTAGGGCTAGCGGGGACCCTCACAGATACGCAGTATTTT.

This clonotype was detected ten times or more. The chain employs TRBV29-1 and TRBJ2-3; 8 bases align to TRBD2. Germline V gene lookup returns CDR1 SQVTM and CDR2 ANQGSEA. This CDR3 has 14 amino acids. J was trimmed by 0 bases and V by 4 bases; bases with no gene match: 3. CDR3 nucleotides: TGCAGCGTTGGTAGCGGGGAGAGCACAGATACGCAGTATTTT. The encoded protein is CSVGSGESTDTQYF.

This clonotype was observed at least ten times. The rearrangement links TRBV2 to TRBJ1-2; D is undetermined. The CDR3 has 15 residues. V dropped 6 bases and J dropped 0 bases, with 14 bases sitting between them. CDR1 and CDR2 (germline): SNHLY, FYNNEI. Here the CDR3 DNA reads TGTGCCAGCAGACAACAGCTACCAGCTAACTATGGCTACACCTTC. As protein: CASRQQLPANYGYTF.

This clonotype was detected ten times or more. J is TRBJ1-3 and V is TRBV20-1; D ambiguous. V shed 6 bases and J shed 1 base, with 10 bases lying between them. The CDR3 is 13 residues long. Germline V gene data show CDR1 as DFQATT and CDR2 as SNEGSKA (reference sequence). The DNA of the CDR3 is TGCAGTGCATACCGGGGATCTGGAAACACCATATATTTT. It specifies CSAYRGSGNTIYF.

This clonotype was seen at least ten times. The chain carries TRBV6-9 and TRBJ1-1, with 7 positions matching TRBD1. V lost 2 bases to trimming and J lost 1 base; unmatched junction nucleotides: 13. Germline V gene sequence: CDR1 MNHGY, CDR2 SVAAGI. The CDR3 loop spans 18 amino acids. The CDR3 sequence: CASSYSEHRGLTNTEAFF. CDR3 in DNA: TGTGCCAGCAGTTATAGTGAACACAGGGGCTTGACGAACACTGAAGCTTTCTTT.